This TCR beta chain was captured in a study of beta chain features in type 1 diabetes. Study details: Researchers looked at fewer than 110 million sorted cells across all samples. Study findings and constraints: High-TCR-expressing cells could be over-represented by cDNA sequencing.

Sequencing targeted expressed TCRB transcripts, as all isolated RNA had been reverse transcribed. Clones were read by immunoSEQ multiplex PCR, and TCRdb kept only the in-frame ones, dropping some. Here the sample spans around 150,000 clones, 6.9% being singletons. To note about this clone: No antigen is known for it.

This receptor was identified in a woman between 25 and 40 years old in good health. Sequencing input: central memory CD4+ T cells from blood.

The CDR3 sequence is CASTELADTQYF. In DNA, the CDR3 is TGTGCCAGCACCGAGTTGGCAGATACGCAGTATTTT. V usage is TRBV2 and J usage is TRBJ2-3; D gene uncertain. The CDR3 spans 12 residues. Germline CDR1 SNHLY, CDR2 FYNNEI. Trimming stripped 7 bases from V and 4 bases from J, with 9 bases between.